The rows below give T cell receptor beta chains drawn from one sample of a study of shared clonotypes between healthy human individuals. Some clones are missing from TCRdb's copy, which holds only in-frame ones; the method was immunoSEQ multiplex PCR. This table holds around 2.5 million clones, 80% to 95% found once. The specimen sequenced was naive CD4+ T cells from PBMCs. Source of these receptors: a man aged 18-30 years in good health. Some clones in this sample may be carry-over from other donors' samples. The CDR3 runs from the conserved cysteine through the conserved F or W. The D gene is left open where the match is weak. The size of a clone is reported for some rows only, either as once, few or many, or as a class for expanded clones.

TRBV27	-	TRBJ1-1	-	CASSRDAEAFF	TGTGCCAGCTCCCGGGACGCCGAAGCTTTCTTT
TRBV30	-	TRBJ1-3	-	CAWRTARNTIYF	TGTGCCTGGAGGACAGCGCGAAACACCATATATTTT
TRBV6-1	-	TRBJ2-7	-	CASRGHSSYEQYF	TGTGCCAGCAGGGGGCACAGCTCCTACGAGCAGTACTTC
TRBV2	-	TRBJ2-3	-	CASTPETDTQYF	TGTGCCAGCACGCCCGAAACAGATACGCAGTATTTT
TRBV7-2	-	TRBJ1-1	-	CASSHGERPYTEAFF	TGTGCCAGCAGCCACGGGGAGAGACCATACACTGAAGCTTTCTTT
TRBV5-1	once	TRBJ1-3	TRBD1	CASSMGNWDRGRNTIYF	TGCGCCAGCAGCATGGGCAACTGGGACAGGGGTAGAAACACCATATATTTT
TRBV6-1	-	TRBJ2-5	-	CASSEAYGEETQYF	TGTGCCAGCAGTGAAGCTTACGGGGAGGAGACCCAGTACTTC
TRBV7-8	-	TRBJ1-2	TRBD1	CASSPRRTGEDGYTF	TGTGCCAGCAGCCCGAGAAGGACAGGGGAGGATGGCTACACCTTC
TRBV7-2	-	TRBJ1-2	-	CASSAGLNYGYTF	TGTGCCAGCAGCGCCGGACTGAACTATGGCTACACCTTC
TRBV5-4	-	TRBJ2-1	TRBD2	CASSLAAGEEQFF	TGTGCCAGCAGCTTGGCCGCGGGAGAAGAGCAGTTCTTC
TRBV6-1	-	TRBJ2-1	TRBD2	CASSRAGDIVEQFF	TGTGCCAGCAGTCGAGCGGGAGATATTGTTGAGCAGTTCTTC
TRBV11-1	-	TRBJ2-3	-	CASSRLAVDDTQYF	TGTGCCAGCAGCCGTCTCGCCGTAGACGATACGCAGTATTTT
TRBV6-5	-	TRBJ1-5	-	CASRRDTKDQPQHF	TGTGCCAGCAGGAGGGACACTAAGGATCAGCCCCAGCATTTT
TRBV7-9	-	TRBJ1-1	-	CASSGYYGTANTEAFF	TGTGCCAGCAGCGGCTATTACGGGACGGCGAACACTGAAGCTTTCTTT